The 11 T cell receptor beta chains below come from one sample, sequenced in a study of shared clonotypes between healthy human individuals (dated by TCRdb to between 2020 and 2021). Libraries were made using the immunoSEQ multiplex PCR assay. The source is immuneACCESS, and TCRdb retained only in-frame sequences with V and J called. Part of the clones is not carried over; for the studies checked, unresolved V genes explain less than half of this, and the remainder is unexplained. For this sample the table gives 1,500,000 or so clones, of which about 98.5% were detected only once. The ten largest clones add up to about 0.4% of the sample. Sequencing was carried out using naive CD4+ T cells sorted from blood. The sample's cell subset or site label, in plain terms: CD45RA+ positively selected. The source of these receptors is a young man in good health.

The V call is TRBV6-1, the J call TRBJ1-2; D is possibly TRBD1 (6 bases). CDR1 MNHNS and CDR2 SASEGT come from the germline V gene. The V gene lost 2 bases and the J gene lost 3 bases, with 13 bases spanning the gap. CDR3 length: 15 residues. In DNA form, the CDR3 reads TGTGCCAGCAGTGAATCTCGGACAGCCTACTATGGCTACACCTTC. Translated: CASSESRTAYYGYTF.

The gene calls are TRBV12-5 and TRBJ2-7, with D maybe TRBD1 (5 bases). From germline, CDR1 is LGHNT and CDR2 FRNRAP. CDR3 length equals 9 residues. Trimming removed 9 bases from V and 6 bases from J, with 6 bases in between. The CDR3 DNA is TGTGCTAGGCAGGGCGAGCAGTACTTC. It yields the protein CARQGEQYF.

The chain recombines TRBV2 with TRBJ2-2; 11 bases agree with TRBD2. Germline lookup yields CDR1 SNHLY and CDR2 FYNNEI. V trimming: 6 bases; J trimming: 1 base; junction bases outside the gene matches: 4. This CDR3 has 16 amino acids. The CDR3 nucleotides are TGTGCCAGCAGACAAGGACTAGCGGGGAACACCGGGGAGCTGTTTTTT. Its protein is CASRQGLAGNTGELFF. The full variable domain, its missing parts supplied by reference TRBV2 and TRBJ2-2, is EPEVTQTPSHQVTQMGQEVILRCVPISNHLYFYWYRQILGQKVEFLVSFYNNEISEKSEIFDDQFSVERPDGSNFTLKIRSTKLEDSAMYFCASRQGLAGNTGELFFGEGSRLTVL.

The V and J genes are TRBV15 and TRBJ2-7; 8 bases match TRBD2. Trimming at V came to 0 bases and at J to 4 bases, leaving 8 bases not matched to a gene. CDR3 length: 16 amino acids. Germline V gene lookup returns CDR1 LNHNV and CDR2 YYDKDF (reference sequence). CDR3 sequence reads: CATSRDLPGLGYEQYF. The CDR3 region has the DNA TGTGCCACCAGCAGAGACCTTCCGGGACTAGGTTACGAGCAGTACTTC.

The rearrangement links TRBV5-1 to TRBJ2-7, with 10 nucleotides matching TRBD1. The junction had 6 bases not matched to a gene; V was cut back by 2 bases and J by 1 base. The CDR3 loop spans 16 amino acids. The V gene's germline CDR1 is SGHRS and CDR2 YFSETQ. CDR3 sequence reads: CASSLTGTGASYEQYF. The DNA of the CDR3 is TGCGCCAGCAGCTTAACCGGGACAGGGGCTTCCTACGAGCAGTACTTC.

The count of this clone is one. The chain has TRBV30 and TRBJ2-7; tentative D call: TRBD1 (6 bases). The CDR3 has 15 residues. V was clipped by 2 bases and J by 0 bases, with 14 bases between them. Germline values: CDR1 GTSNPN, CDR2 SVGIG (reference sequence). The CDR3 reads CAWSLPGTPSYEQYF. CDR3 bases: TGTGCCTGGAGTTTGCCGGGGACACCCTCCTACGAGCAGTACTTC.

The rearrangement uses TRBV30 and TRBJ1-2; D gene ambiguous. The CDR3 spans 14 residues. Germline V gene sequence: CDR1 GTSNPN, CDR2 SVGIG (reference sequence). V lost 0 bases and J 8 bases, leaving 16 bases between the germline ends. CDR3 loop: CAWSVLSLGSGYTF. The CDR3 nucleotides are TGTGCCTGGAGTGTACTTAGTCTGGGTTCGGGCTACACCTTC.

This clone was observed a single time. This chain connects TRBV19 to TRBJ2-7; 10 bases are a match to TRBD2. The CDR3 covers 16 residues. CDR1 and CDR2 from the germline V gene are LNHDA and SQIVND (reference sequence). After removal of 5 bases from V and 2 bases from J, the junction contained 9 bases not matched to a gene. CDR3: CASSHTSGTITYEQYF. As DNA, the CDR3 is TGTGCCAGTAGTCATACTAGCGGGACCATTACCTACGAGCAGTACTTC.

The rearrangement uses TRBV10-1 and TRBJ2-7, with unresolved D. V lost 2 bases and J 3 bases, leaving 11 bases between the germline ends. Germline CDR1 reads WNHNN; CDR2 reads SYGVQD (reference sequence). CDR3 length: 14 residues. The CDR3 bases are TGCGCCAGCAGTGAGGACTCCACGAACTACGAGCAGTACTTC. Translating gives CASSEDSTNYEQYF.

The chain employs TRBV4-3 and TRBJ1-1; D unresolved. CDR3 length: 14 residues. Germline values: CDR1 LGHNA, CDR2 YSLEER. V lost 2 bases to trimming and J lost 6 bases, with 13 bases between them. CDR3 bases: TGCGCCAGCAGCCAAACTTCCCTAGGCGCTGAAGCTTTCTTT. Translating it yields CASSQTSLGAEAFF.

This rearrangement joins TRBV27 to TRBJ2-7; possibly TRBD1 or TRBD2 for D (6 bases each). Per germline, CDR1 MNHEY and CDR2 SMNVEV (reference sequence). Between the trimmed V and J ends, which lost 3 bases and 4 bases, there was a span of 13 bases. The CDR3 totals 14 residues. CDR3 region: CASSFLGGGYEQYF. CDR3 nucleotides: TGTGCCAGCAGTTTCCTGGGGGGCGGGTACGAGCAGTACTTC.